This T cell receptor beta chain emerged from a study of blood T cell repertoires in COVID-19. Study overall: There were acute and convalescent COVID-19 samples, and they came from the United States, Italy and Spain. The analysed material was cDNA or gDNA that came from T cells, B-cell-depleted T cells, or PBMCs.

V lost 3 bases and J 0 bases, leaving 14 bases between the germline ends. This CDR3 is built from 16 residues. Per the germline V gene, CDR1 is MDHEN and CDR2 is SYDVKM. Source study methods: Reference gene primer amplification yielded estimated nucleated cell counts. Clones were read by immunoSEQ multiplex PCR, and TCRdb kept only the in-frame ones, dropping some. V and J calls and clone size come straight from that table; D and trimming were deduced from the DNA. The data contain approximately 86,000 clones, about 88% of them seen just once; the ten biggest clones take up about 9.1%. The receptor's source is a man in his forties or fifties with acute or convalescent COVID-19. The specimen was peripheral blood. The V gene is TRBV28, the J gene TRBJ1-1; possible D gene TRBD1, 5 bases. In DNA, the CDR3 is TGTGCCAGCAGTTTTCGGACCCGGGGGGTGAACACTGAAGCTTTCTTT. This sequence encodes CASSFRTRGVNTEAFF.